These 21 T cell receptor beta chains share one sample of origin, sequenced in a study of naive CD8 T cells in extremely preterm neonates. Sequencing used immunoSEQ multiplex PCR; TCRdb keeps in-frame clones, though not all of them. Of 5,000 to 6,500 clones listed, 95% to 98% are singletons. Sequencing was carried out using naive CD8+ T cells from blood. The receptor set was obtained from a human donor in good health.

The CDR3 DNA follows: TGCGCCAGCAGCCCCGGGACTAGCGGGTACAATGAGCAGTTCTTC. Protein product: CASSPGTSGYNEQFF. V is TRBV5-1 and J is TRBJ2-1; the match to TRBD2 covers 12 bases. CDR1 and CDR2 from the germline V gene are SGHRS and YFSETQ. V lost 4 bases to trimming and J lost 4 bases; unmatched junction nucleotides: 3. The CDR3 is 15 amino acids.

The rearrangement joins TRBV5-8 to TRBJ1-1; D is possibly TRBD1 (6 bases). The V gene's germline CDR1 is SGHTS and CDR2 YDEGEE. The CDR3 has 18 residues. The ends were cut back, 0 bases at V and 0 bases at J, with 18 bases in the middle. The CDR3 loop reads CASSLDPRRGHLNTEAFF. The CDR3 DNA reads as TGTGCCAGCAGCTTGGACCCGAGACGGGGACACCTGAACACTGAAGCTTTCTTT.

The CDR3, as DNA: TGTGCCAGCAGCCCAACAGGGAAATCCTACGAGCAGTACTTC. Protein: CASSPTGKSYEQYF. The chain recombines TRBV5-6 with TRBJ2-7, with D tentatively TRBD1 (6 bases). Germline V gene lookup returns CDR1 SGHDT and CDR2 YYEEEE. There are 14 residues in the CDR3. Trimming cost V 4 bases and J 1 base, with 12 bases left between them.

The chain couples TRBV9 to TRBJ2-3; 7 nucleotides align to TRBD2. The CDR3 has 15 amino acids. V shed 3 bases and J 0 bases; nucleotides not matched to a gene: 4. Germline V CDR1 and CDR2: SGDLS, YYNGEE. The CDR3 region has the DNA TGTGCCAGCAGCGGGAGCGGGACCAGCACAGATACGCAGTATTTT. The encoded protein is CASSGSGTSTDTQYF.

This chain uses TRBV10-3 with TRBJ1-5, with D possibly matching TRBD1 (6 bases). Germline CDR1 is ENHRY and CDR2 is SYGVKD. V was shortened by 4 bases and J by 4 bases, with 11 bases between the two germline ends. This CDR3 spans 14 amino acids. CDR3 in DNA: TGTGCCATCAGTGCGGACAGTCCTAATCAGCCCCAGCATTTT. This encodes CAISADSPNQPQHF.

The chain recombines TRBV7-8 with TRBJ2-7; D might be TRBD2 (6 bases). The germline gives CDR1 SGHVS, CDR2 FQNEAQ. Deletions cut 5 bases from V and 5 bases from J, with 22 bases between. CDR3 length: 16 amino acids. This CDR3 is CASSQRTSAGRHEQYF. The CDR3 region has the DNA TGTGCCAGCAGCCAAAGGACGTCTGCGGGGCGGCACGAGCAGTACTTC.

The CDR3 spells CASSEAAGLDPGYGYTF. For the CDR3, the DNA is TGTGCCAGCAGTGAAGCCGCAGGGCTAGACCCGGGTTATGGCTACACCTTC. The chain carries TRBV6-1 and TRBJ1-2; D may be TRBD1 (5 bases). V lost 0 bases and J 5 bases, leaving 19 bases between the germline ends. The CDR3 contains 17 residues. CDR1 and CDR2 (germline): MNHNS, SASEGT.

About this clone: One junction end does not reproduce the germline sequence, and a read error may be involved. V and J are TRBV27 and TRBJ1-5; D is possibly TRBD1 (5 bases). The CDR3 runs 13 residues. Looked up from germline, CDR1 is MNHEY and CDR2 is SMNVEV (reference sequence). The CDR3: CASKQGVNEPQHF. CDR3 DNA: TGTGCCAGCAAGCAAGGGGTCAATGAGCCCCAGCATTTT.

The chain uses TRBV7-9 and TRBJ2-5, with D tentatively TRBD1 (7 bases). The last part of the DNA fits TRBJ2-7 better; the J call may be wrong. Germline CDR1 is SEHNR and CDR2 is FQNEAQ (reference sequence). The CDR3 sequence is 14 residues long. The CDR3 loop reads CASSLVQGGHEQYF. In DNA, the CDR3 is TGTGCCAGCAGCTTAGTTCAGGGGGGCCACGAGCAGTACTTC.

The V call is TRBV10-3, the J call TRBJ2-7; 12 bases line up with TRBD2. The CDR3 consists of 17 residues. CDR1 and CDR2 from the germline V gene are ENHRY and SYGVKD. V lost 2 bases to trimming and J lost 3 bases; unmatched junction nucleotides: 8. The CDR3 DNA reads TGTGCCATCAGTGAGCCGGGACTAGCGGGCGACTACTACGAGCAGTACTTC. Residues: CAISEPGLAGDYYEQYF.

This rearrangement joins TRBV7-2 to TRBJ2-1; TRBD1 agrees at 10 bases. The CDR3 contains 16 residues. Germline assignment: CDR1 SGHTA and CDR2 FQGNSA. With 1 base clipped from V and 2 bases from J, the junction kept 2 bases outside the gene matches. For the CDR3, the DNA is TGTGCCAGCAGCTTAGGTGGGACAGGGGCCTACAATGAGCAGTTCTTC. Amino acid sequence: CASSLGGTGAYNEQFF. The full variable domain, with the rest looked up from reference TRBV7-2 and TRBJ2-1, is GAGVSQSPSNKVTEKGKDVELRCDPISGHTALYWYRQSLGQGLEFLIYFQGNSAPDKSGLPSDRFSAERTGGSVSTLTIQRTQQEDSAVYLCASSLGGTGAYNEQFFGPGTRLTVL.

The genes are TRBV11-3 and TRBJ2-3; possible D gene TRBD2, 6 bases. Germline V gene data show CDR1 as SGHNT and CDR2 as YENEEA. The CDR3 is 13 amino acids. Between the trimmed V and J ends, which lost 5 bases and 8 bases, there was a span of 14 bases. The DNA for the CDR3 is TGTGCCAGCAGCCCAGGCGGGGCCCGTACGCAGTATTTT. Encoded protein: CASSPGGARTQYF. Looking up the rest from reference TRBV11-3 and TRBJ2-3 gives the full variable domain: EAGVVQSPRYKIIEKKQPVAFWCNPISGHNTLYWYLQNLGQGPELLIRYENEEAVDDSQLPKDRFSAERLKGVDSTLKIQPAELGDSAVYLCASSPGGARTQYFGPGTRLTVL.

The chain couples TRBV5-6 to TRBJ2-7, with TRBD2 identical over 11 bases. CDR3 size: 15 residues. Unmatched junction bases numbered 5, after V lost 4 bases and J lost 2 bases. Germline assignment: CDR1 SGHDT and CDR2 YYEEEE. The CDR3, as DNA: TGTGCCAGCAGCCCTACTAGCGGGAGTCCCTACGAGCAGTACTTC. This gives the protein CASSPTSGSPYEQYF.

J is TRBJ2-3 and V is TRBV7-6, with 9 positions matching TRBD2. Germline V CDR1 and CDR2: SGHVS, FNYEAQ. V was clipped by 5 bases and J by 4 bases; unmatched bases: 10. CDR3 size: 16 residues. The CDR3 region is CASSHARAGGPDTQYF. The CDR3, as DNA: TGTGCCAGCAGCCACGCGAGAGCGGGAGGCCCAGATACGCAGTATTTT.

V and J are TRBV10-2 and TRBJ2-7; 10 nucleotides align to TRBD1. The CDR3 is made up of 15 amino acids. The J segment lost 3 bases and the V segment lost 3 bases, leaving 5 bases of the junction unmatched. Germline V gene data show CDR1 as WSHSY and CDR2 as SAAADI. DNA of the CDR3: TGCGCCAGCAGTGACCCCCGGGACAGGGGCTACGAGCAGTACTTC. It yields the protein CASSDPRDRGYEQYF.

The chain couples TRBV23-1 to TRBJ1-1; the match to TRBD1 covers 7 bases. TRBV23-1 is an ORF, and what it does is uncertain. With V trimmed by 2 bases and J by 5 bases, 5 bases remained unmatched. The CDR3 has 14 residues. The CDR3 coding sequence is TGCGCCAGCAGTCAAAATAAGGGGGCAACTGAAGCTTTCTTT. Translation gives CASSQNKGATEAFF.

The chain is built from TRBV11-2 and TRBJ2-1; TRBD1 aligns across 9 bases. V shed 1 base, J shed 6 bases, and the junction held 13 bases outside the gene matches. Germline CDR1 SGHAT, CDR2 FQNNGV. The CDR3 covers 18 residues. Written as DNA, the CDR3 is TGTGCCAGCAGCTTAGTGTGGGGGAGACAGGGGGGTGGCAATGAGCAGTTCTTC. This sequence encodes CASSLVWGRQGGGNEQFF. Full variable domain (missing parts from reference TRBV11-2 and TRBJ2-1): EAGVAQSPRYKIIEKRQSVAFWCNPISGHATLYWYQQILGQGPKLLIQFQNNGVVDDSQLPKDRFSAERLKGVDSTLKIQPAKLEDSAVYLCASSLVWGRQGGGNEQFFGPGTRLTVL.

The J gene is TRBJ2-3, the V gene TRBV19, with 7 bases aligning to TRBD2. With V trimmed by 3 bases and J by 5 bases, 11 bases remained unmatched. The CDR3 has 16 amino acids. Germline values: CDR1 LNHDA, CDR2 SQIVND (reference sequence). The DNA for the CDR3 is TGTGCCAGTAGTATGGTCGGACTAGAAGGGTTAGATACGCAGTATTTT. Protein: CASSMVGLEGLDTQYF.

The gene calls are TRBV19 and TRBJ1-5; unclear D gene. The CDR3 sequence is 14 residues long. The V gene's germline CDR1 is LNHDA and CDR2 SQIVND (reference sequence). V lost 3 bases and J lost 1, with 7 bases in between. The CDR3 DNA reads TGTGCCAGTAGTATCCGCGGGAGCAATCAGCCCCAGCATTTT. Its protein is CASSIRGSNQPQHF.

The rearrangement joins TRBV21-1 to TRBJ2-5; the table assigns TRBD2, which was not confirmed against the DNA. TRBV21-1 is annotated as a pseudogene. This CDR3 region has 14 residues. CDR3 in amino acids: CASSKGVFKETQYF. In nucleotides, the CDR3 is TGTGCCAGCAGCAAAGGAGTCTTCAAAGAGACCCAGTACTTC.

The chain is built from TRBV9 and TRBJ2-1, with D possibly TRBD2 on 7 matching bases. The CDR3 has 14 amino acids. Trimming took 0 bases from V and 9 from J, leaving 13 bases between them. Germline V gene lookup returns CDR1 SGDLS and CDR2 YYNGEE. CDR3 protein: CASSVGRGGSEQFF. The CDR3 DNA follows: TGTGCCAGCAGCGTAGGGAGGGGGGGCAGTGAGCAGTTCTTC.